This note documents a single T cell receptor beta chain sequence. Its antigen is currently not known. One base away there is no much larger clone; base qualities are not given. A multiplexed two-step PCR with Vbeta-specific forward primers and Jbeta-specific reverse primers was used to amplify the TCRbeta CDR3 regions. Through the immunoSEQ service, TCRbeta libraries were sequenced on an Illumina instrument. The authors processed their data as follows. V, D and J genes were assigned using IMGT annotation, and counts were corrected for multiplex PCR bias using synthetic CDR3 analogues. The immunoSEQ Analyzer calculated repertoire clonality as one minus the normalized Shannon entropy. Clonal expansion was defined by Fisher's exact test with Benjamini-Hochberg false discovery rate control, using two-tailed P<0.01. TCRdb provides this immuneACCESS table in a form limited to in-frame rearrangements. Some clones are lacking; in checked studies, under half of them reflect an unresolved V gene, and why the rest are absent is not known. The DNA gave D and trimming, while V, J and clone size come from that table. Across this sample there are tens of thousands of clones, with 70% to 80% seen only once. The ten largest clonotypes hold 0.92% of the sample.

The data are from a study of regulatory dendritic cells for organ transplantation listed by TCRdb under 2017. Regarding the study in general: TCRbeta repertoires were sequenced from sorted naive and memory CD4+ and CD8+ T cells before and after allostimulation with regulatory or mature dendritic cells. Study-level results and caveats: Repertoires were highly diverse in naive CD4+ and CD8+ T cells, less diverse in memory cells, and most oligoclonal in memory CD8+ cells. Among the resting subsets, the most alloreactive TCR clonotypes were found in memory CD8+ T cells. Only a couple of subjects were sequenced, and the authors noted considerable between-individual heterogeneity in the alloreactive memory CD8+ T cell pool. Expansion of memory CD8+ clones was induced by allostimulation in both subjects, but more limited expansion appeared to be induced by regulatory dendritic cells than by mature dendritic cells.

Naive T cells were sorted as CD45RA+ and memory T cells as CD45RO+ CD4+ or CD8+ cells by FACS. Two healthy control subjects provided the T cells used for TCR sequencing. Unstimulated sorted T cell subsets served as baseline controls for the mixed lymphocyte reactions. The Qiagen DNeasy Blood & Tissue Kit was used to extract genomic DNA. CDR1 SGHNT and CDR2 YYREEE are derived from the germline V gene (reference sequence). Measured from the cysteine to the phenylalanine, the CDR3 is 14 residues long. Kept here is only the CDR3 DNA, which spans 42 bases and is read in frame from base 1. V was cut back by 1 base and J by 3 bases, leaving a gap of 10 bases between them.

The chain is made from TRBV5-4 and TRBJ1-1; the D gene is perhaps TRBD1, from 6 matching bases. The origin of this receptor is a human donor in good health. The sample was memory CD4+ T cells from blood. The cell subset or site label, as the study defines it: CD45RO+ memory T cells. CDR3 reads: CASSLKGVDTEAFF. Here is the DNA: TGTGCCAGCAGCTTGAAGGGGGTTGACACTGAAGCTTTCTTT.